This TCR beta chain stems from a study of cytomegalovirus exposure and HLA in healthy donors. The CDR3 consists of 14 residues. Germline V gene sequence: CDR1 SGHRS, CDR2 YFSETQ. Trimming took off 0 bases at V and 6 bases at J, with 13 bases between the two ends. Clones were sequenced by immunoSEQ multiplex PCR, and TCRdb holds only the in-frame ones, with some missing. The table includes over 200,000 clones, approximately 87% detected once. V is TRBV5-1 and J is TRBJ2-7; no firm D call. Sample: PBMCs. This receptor was identified in a woman aged 18-29 years in good health and CMV-seronegative. CDR3 amino acids: CASSLATTATEQYF. The CDR3 bases are TGCGCCAGCAGCTTGGCAACTACAGCGACCGAGCAGTACTTC.